This TCR beta chain was found in a study of shared clonotypes between healthy human individuals. Germline CDR1 LGHNA, CDR2 YSLEER. The V and J ends lost 0 bases and 4 bases respectively, with 12 bases between them. The CDR3 is made up of 15 amino acids. Cells designated naive CD8 were CD45RO-negative and were positively selected for CCR7, with terminally differentiated effector memory CD45RA+ cells excluded. Comment on this clone: What it binds is unknown.

Profiled with immunoSEQ multiplex PCR; TCRdb holds only in-frame clones, not every one. The table has millions of clones, about 94% seen once. Whole-study results and caveats: Larger estimated richness was generally recorded for naive subsets relative to memory subsets.

J is TRBJ1-1 and V is TRBV4-3, with D unclear. Sequencing was done on a sample of naive CD8+ T cells sorted from blood. The source is a man aged 18 to 35 in good health. CDR3 region: CASSQDFAWGTEAFF. The DNA for the CDR3 is TGCGCCAGCAGCCAAGATTTCGCCTGGGGCACTGAAGCTTTCTTT.